Sequencing of this TCR beta chain was carried out in a study of blood T cell repertoires in COVID-19 (TCRdb year 2020). The study in broad terms: Collaborator samples came from the United States, Italy and Spain and covered acute and convalescent phases of COVID-19. The prospective study material was composed of cDNA or gDNA derived from T cells, B-cell-depleted T cells, or PBMCs. Subjects who had been exposed to COVID-19, were actively infected with it, or had recovered from it provided the deeply sampled blood TCRbeta repertoires that made up the dataset. The repertoires were made available in a free public database intended to serve as a resource for research on the immune response to SARS-CoV-2. The samples were drawn from the first 160 participants of the ongoing ImmuneRACE study and from roughly 1,300 subjects provided by 6 global collaborators. A de-identified subject ID, COVID-19 status, age in years and sex were almost always included in the sample metadata. Where available, HLA class I and class II types were obtained from metadata supplied by the sample provider rather than from assay-based typing.

Whole blood was collected in K2EDTA tubes by collaborating institutions according to the institutions' own protocols. For TCRbeta analysis, collaborators shipped samples in one of three forms: frozen whole blood, isolated PBMCs, or DNA extracted from either of those sample types. Results and caveats for the whole study, not just this receptor: How much clinical and demographic metadata was included differed by source and by participant, and the metadata was provided uncurated.

For this clone: Its antigen is unknown. There are no base qualities to consult, and no much larger clone falls within one base.

TCRbeta CDR3 regions were amplified from genomic DNA by means of the immunoSEQ Assay, a bias-controlled multiplex PCR. The study's processing was this. The number of nucleated cells in each sample was estimated by amplification of reference gene primers within the assay. Sequence reads were collapsed and filtered to measure the absolute abundance of every unique TCRbeta CDR3 rearrangement. Productive Simpson clonality was computed per sample as the square root of Simpson's diversity index over productive rearrangements. As stored in TCRdb, this immuneACCESS dataset retains in-frame rearrangements with V and J assigned. A fraction of the clones does not appear; measured against another copy, unresolved V genes explain less than half of the discrepancy, and the remainder lacks a known reason. For V, J and clone size, that table is used; D and trimming come from the DNA. The sample has about 160,000 clones on record, approximately 84% of them singletons. The top ten hold 11% to 15% of the sample.

The CDR3, cysteine through phenylalanine, is 18 amino acids long. The retained sequence is limited to the CDR3, 54 bases, with the frame set at the first base. The CDR1 and CDR2 encoded by the germline V gene are KGHDR and SFDVKD. Ends trimmed: V by 3 bases, J by 3 bases; bases unmatched to a gene: 9. Sequenced material: peripheral blood. This clonotype was sampled from a woman aged 80 or over with acute or convalescent COVID-19. The sequence joins TRBV24-1 to TRBJ2-3; the junction holds 12 bases that match TRBD2. In nucleotide form, the sequence is TGTGCCACCAGTGATCAACCGACTAGCGGGAGACGAACAGATACGCAGTATTTT. Its coded protein is CATSDQPTSGRRTDTQYF.